This T cell receptor (beta chain) was found in a study of blood T cell repertoires in COVID-19. Study-wide background: PBMCs, B-cell-depleted T cells, or T cells were the source of the cDNA or gDNA that made up the material.

The CDR3 runs to 17 residues. The germline V gene has CDR1 SGDLS and CDR2 YYNGEE. With 3 bases clipped from V and 0 bases from J, the junction kept 10 bases outside the gene matches. Original handling: For nucleated cells, counts were estimated from reference gene primer amplification. Sequencing used immunoSEQ multiplex PCR; TCRdb keeps in-frame clones, though not all of them. V and J calls and clone size are copied from that table; D and trimming were computed from the DNA. Seen here are approximately 200,000 clones, approximately 90% observed once, and the top ten hold 1.2%. Participants were aged roughly 18 to 90 years from approximately 25 US areas. This clone has a single count.

The clonotype comes from a man between 25 and 39 years old who had recovered from COVID-19. This chain connects TRBV9 to TRBJ2-3; 7 nucleotides line up with TRBD1. Sequenced material: PBMCs or T cells enriched from blood (not recorded which). The DNA for the CDR3 is TGTGCCAGCAGCGCCCAGACAGGGTGGGCTAGCACAGATACGCAGTATTTT. It translates to CASSAQTGWASTDTQYF.